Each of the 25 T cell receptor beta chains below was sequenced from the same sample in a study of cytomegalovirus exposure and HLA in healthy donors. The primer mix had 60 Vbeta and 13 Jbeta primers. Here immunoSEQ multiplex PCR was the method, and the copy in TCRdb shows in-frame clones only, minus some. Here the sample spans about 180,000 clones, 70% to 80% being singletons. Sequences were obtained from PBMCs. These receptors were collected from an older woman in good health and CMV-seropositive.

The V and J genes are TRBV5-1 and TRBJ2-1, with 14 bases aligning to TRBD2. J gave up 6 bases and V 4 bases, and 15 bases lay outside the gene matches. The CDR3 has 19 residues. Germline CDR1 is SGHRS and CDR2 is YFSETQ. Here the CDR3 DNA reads TGCGCCAGCAGCGGAAGAGGACTAGCGGGAGGAAGATGGGCCAATGAGCAGTTCTTC. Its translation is CASSGRGLAGGRWANEQFF.

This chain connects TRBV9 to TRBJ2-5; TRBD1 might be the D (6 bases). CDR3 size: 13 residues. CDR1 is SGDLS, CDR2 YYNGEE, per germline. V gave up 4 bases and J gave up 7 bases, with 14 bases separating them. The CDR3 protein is CASSPGTLGTQYF. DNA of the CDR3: TGTGCCAGCAGCCCGGGGACACTGGGGACCCAGTACTTC. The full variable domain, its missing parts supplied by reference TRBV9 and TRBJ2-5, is DSGVTQTPKHLITATGQRVTLRCSPRSGDLSVYWYQQSLDQGLQFLIQYYNGEERAKGNILERFSAQQFPDLHSELNLSSLELGDSALYFCASSPGTLGTQYFGPGTRLLVL.

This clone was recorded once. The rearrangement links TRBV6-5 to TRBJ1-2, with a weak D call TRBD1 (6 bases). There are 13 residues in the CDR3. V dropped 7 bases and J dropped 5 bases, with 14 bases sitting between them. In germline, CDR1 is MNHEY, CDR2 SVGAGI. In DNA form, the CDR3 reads TGTGCCAGCAAACTCGGACAGCTATATGGCTACACCTTC. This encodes CASKLGQLYGYTF.

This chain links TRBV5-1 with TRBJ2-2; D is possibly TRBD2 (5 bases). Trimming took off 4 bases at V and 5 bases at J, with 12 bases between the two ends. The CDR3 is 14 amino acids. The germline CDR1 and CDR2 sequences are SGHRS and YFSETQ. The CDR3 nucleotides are TGCGCCAGCAGCCTCTCCCGGGGAACCGGGGAGCTGTTTTTT. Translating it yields CASSLSRGTGELFF.

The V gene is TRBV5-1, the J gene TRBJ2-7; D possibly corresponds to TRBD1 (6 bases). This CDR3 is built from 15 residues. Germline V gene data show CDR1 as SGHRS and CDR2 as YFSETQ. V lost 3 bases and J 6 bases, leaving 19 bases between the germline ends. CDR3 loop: CASSSLGRGYGEQYF. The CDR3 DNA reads TGCGCCAGCAGCTCTTTGGGCAGGGGCTATGGCGAGCAGTACTTC.

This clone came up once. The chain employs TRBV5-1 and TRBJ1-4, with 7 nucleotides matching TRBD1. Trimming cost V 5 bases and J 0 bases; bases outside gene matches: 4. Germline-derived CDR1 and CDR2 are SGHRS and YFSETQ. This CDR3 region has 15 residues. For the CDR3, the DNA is TGCGCCAGCAGGAGGGACAGCACAACTAATGAAAAACTGTTTTTT. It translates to CASRRDSTTNEKLFF.

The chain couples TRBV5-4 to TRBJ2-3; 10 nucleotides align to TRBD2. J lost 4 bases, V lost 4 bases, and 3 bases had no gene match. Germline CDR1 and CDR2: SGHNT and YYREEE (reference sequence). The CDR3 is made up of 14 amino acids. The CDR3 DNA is TGTGCCAGCAGCCAGCGGGGGGGCCCAGATACGCAGTATTTT. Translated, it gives CASSQRGGPDTQYF.

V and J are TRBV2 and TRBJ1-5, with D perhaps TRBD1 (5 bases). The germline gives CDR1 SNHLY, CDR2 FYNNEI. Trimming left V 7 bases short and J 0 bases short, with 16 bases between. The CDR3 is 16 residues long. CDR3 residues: CASNKRTGSSNQPQHF. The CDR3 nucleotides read TGTGCCAGCAACAAACGTACAGGATCTAGCAATCAGCCCCAGCATTTT.

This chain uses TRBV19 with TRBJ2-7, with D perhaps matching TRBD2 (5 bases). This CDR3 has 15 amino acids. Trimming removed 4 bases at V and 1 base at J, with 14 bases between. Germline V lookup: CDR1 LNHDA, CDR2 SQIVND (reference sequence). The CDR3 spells CASSTEGASSYEQYF. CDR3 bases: TGTGCCAGTAGTACCGAGGGCGCTTCTTCCTACGAGCAGTACTTC.

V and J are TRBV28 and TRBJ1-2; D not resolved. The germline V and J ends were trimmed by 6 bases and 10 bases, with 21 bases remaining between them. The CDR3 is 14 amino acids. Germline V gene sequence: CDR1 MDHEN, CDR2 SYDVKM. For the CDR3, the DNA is TGTGCCAGCAGGTACGGGATCCTACAAATAGACTACACCTTC. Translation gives CASRYGILQIDYTF.

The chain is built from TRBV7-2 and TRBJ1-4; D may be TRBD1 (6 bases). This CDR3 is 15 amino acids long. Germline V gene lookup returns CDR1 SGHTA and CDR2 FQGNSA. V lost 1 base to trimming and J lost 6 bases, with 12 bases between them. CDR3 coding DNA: TGTGCCAGCAGCTTAGACAGGGTCCGTCATGAAAAACTGTTTTTT. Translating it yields CASSLDRVRHEKLFF.

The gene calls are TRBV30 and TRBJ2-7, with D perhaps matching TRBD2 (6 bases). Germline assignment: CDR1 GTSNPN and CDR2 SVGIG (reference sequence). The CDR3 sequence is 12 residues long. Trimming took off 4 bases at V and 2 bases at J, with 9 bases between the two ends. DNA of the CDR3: TGTGCCTGGAAAGCGGGCACCTACGAGCAGTACTTC. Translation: CAWKAGTYEQYF.

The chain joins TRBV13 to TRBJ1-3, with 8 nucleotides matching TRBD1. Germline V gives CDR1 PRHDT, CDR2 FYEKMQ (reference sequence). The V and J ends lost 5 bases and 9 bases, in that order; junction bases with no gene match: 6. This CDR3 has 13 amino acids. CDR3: CASSLGQGGTIYF. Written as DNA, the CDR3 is TGTGCCAGCAGCCTTGGACAGGGAGGCACCATATATTTT.

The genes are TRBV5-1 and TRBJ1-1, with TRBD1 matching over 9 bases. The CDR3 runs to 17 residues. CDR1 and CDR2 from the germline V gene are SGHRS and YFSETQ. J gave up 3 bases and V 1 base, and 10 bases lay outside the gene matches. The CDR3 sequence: CASSLSGTGRRDTEAFF. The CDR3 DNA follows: TGCGCCAGCAGCTTGAGCGGGACAGGGAGGAGGGACACTGAAGCTTTCTTT.

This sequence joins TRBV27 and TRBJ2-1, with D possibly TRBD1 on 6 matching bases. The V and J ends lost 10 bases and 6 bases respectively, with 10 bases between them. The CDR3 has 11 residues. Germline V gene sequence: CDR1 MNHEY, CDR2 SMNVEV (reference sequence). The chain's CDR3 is CATATGNEQFF. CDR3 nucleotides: TGTGCCACCGCGACAGGCAATGAGCAGTTCTTC.

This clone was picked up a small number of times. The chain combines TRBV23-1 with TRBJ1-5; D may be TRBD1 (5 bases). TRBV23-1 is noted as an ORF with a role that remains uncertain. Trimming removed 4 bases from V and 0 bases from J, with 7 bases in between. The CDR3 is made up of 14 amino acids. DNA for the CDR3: TGCGCCAGCAGTCCAGGGAATAGCAATCAGCCCCAGCATTTT. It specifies CASSPGNSNQPQHF.

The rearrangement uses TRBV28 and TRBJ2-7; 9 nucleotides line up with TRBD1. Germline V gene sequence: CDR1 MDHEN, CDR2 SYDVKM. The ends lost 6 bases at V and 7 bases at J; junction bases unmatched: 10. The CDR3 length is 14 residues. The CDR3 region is CASRGTGYYGEQYF. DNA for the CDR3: TGTGCCAGCAGGGGGACAGGGTACTATGGGGAGCAGTACTTC.

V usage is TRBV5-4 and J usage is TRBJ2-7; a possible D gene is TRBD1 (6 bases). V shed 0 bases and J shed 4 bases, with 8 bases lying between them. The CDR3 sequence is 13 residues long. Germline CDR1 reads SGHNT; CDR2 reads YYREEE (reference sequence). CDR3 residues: CASSLDRVYEQYF. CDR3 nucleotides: TGTGCCAGCAGCTTGGACAGGGTGTACGAGCAGTACTTC.

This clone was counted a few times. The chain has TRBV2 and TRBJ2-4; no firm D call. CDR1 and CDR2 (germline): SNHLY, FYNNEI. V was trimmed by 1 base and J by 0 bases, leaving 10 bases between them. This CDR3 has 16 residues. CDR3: CASSEDSYVAKNIQYF. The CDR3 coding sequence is TGTGCCAGCAGTGAAGACTCCTACGTAGCCAAAAACATTCAGTACTTC.

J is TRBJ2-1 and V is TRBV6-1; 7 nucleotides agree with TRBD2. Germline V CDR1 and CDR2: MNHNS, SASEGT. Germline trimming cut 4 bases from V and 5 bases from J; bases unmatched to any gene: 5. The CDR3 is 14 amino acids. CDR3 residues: CASSAWGGNNEQFF. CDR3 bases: TGTGCCAGCAGTGCTTGGGGGGGAAACAATGAGCAGTTCTTC.

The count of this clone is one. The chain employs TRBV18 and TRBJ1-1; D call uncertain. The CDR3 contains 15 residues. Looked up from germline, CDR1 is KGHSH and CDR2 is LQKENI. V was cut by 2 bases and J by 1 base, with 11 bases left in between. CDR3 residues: CASSPTKQQNTEAFF. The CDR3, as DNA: TGTGCCAGCTCACCAACGAAACAGCAGAACACTGAAGCTTTCTTT. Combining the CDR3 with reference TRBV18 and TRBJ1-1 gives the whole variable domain NAGVMQNPRHLVRRRGQEARLRCSPMKGHSHVYWYRQLPEEGLKFMVYLQKENIIDESGMPKERFSAEFPKEGPSILRIQQVVRGDSAAYFCASSPTKQQNTEAFFGQGTRLTVV.

The CDR3: CASRSDYEQYF. The CDR3 DNA sequence: TGCGCCAGCAGATCCGACTACGAGCAGTACTTC. This chain joins TRBV5-1 and TRBJ2-5; no clear D gene. The J call is doubtful: the DNA matches TRBJ2-7 better. Germline V gene sequence: CDR1 SGHRS, CDR2 YFSETQ. This CDR3 region has 11 residues.

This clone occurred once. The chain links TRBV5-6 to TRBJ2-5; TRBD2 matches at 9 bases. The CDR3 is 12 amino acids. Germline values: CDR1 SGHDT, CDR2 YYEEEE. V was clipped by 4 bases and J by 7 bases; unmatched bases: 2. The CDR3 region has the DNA TGTGCCAGCAGCGGCGGGGGGGGGACCCAGTACTTC. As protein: CASSGGGGTQYF.

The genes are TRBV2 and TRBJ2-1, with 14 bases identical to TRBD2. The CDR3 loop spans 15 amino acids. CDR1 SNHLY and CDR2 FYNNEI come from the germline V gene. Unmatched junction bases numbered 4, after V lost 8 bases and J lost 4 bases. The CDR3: CASRTSGGLYNEQFF. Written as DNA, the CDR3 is TGTGCCAGCCGGACTAGCGGGGGGTTGTACAATGAGCAGTTCTTC.

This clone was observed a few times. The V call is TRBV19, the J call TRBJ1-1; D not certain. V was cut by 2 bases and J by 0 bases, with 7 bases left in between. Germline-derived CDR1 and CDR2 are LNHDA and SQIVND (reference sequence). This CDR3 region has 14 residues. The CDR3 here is CASSISLLNTEAFF. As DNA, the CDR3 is TGTGCCAGTAGTATAAGTCTATTGAACACTGAAGCTTTCTTT.